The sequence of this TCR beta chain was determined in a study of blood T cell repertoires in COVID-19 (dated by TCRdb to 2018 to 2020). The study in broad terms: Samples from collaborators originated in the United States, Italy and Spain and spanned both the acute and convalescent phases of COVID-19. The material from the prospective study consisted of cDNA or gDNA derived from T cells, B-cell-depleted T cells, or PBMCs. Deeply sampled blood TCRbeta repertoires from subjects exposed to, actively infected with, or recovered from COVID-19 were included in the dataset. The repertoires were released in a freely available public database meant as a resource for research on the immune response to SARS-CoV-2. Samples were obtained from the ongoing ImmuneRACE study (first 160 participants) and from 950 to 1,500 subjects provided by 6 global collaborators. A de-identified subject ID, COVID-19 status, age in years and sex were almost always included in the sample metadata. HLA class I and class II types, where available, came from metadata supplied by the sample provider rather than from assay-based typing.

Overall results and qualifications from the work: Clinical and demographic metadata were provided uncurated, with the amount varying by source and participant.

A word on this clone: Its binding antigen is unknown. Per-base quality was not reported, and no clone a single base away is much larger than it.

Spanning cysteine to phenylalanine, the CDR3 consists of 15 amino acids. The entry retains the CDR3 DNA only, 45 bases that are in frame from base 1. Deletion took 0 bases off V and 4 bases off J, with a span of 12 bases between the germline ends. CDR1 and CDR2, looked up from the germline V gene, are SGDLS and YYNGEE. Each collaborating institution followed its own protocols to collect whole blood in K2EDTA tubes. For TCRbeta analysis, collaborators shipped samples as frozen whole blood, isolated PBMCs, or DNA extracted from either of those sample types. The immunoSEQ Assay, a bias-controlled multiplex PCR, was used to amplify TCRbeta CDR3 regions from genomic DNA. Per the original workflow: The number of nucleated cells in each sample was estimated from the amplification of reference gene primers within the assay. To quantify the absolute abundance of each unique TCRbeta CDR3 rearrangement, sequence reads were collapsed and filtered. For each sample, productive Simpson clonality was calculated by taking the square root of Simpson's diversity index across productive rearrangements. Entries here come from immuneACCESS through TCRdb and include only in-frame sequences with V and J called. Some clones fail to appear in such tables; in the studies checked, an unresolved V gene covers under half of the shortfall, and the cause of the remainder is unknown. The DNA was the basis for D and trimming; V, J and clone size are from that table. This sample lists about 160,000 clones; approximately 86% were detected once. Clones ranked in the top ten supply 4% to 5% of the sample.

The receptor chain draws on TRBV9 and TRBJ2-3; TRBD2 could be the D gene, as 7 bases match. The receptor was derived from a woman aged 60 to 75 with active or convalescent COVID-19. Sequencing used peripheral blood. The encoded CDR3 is CASSVEGGAADTQYF. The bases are TGTGCCAGCAGCGTAGAGGGGGGGGCCGCAGATACGCAGTATTTT.